These 25 T cell receptor beta chains originate from one sample sequenced in a study of shared clonotypes between healthy human individuals. Method: immunoSEQ multiplex PCR; TCRdb's copy keeps in-frame clones and lacks some. Of 550,000 to 800,000 clones listed, about 92% are singletons. Sample: memory CD8+ T cells from PBMCs. Subset meaning: CD45RO+ cells pooled with CCR7-negative TemRA cells. The receptors stem from a man between 18 and 29 years old in good health. Some clones in this sample may be carry-over from other donors' samples.

The rearrangement joins TRBV28 to TRBJ2-7; TRBD2 agrees at 9 bases. Germline values: CDR1 MDHEN, CDR2 SYDVKM. The trim removed 2 bases at V and 1 base at J, leaving 6 bases unmatched. This CDR3 region has 16 residues. The CDR3 is CASSLLTSGFSYEQYF. CDR3 nucleotide sequence: TGTGCCAGCAGTTTACTGACTAGCGGATTTTCCTACGAGCAGTACTTC.

This clone was seen more than once but under ten times. The chain combines TRBV7-9 with TRBJ1-5; D gene unclear. V dropped 4 bases and J dropped 4 bases, with 11 bases sitting between them. Germline loops: CDR1 SEHNR, CDR2 FQNEAQ (reference sequence). The CDR3 length is 14 residues. The CDR3 here is CASSSNGLNQPQHF. The CDR3 DNA reads as TGTGCCAGCAGCTCGAATGGCCTGAATCAGCCCCAGCATTTT.

The V call is TRBV9, the J call TRBJ1-1; D is uncertain. V was pared by 4 bases and J by 6 bases, with 16 bases between. The CDR3 covers 14 residues. Germline CDR1 and CDR2: SGDLS and YYNGEE. The CDR3 DNA is TGTGCCAGCAGCCCCTTACAAGTTGGAGCTGAAGCTTTCTTT. It encodes CASSPLQVGAEAFF.

This chain uses TRBV27 with TRBJ1-6; 8 bases agree with TRBD1. The CDR3 totals 16 residues. V shed 0 bases, J shed 9 bases, and the junction held 7 bases outside the gene matches. Germline V CDR1 and CDR2: MNHEY, SMNVEV (reference sequence). The CDR3 reads CASSLSRTGLGSPLHF. CDR3 coding DNA: TGTGCCAGCAGTTTATCGAGGACAGGGCTGGGTTCACCCCTCCACTTT.

The chain combines TRBV27 with TRBJ1-5; perhaps TRBD1 as D (5 bases). Looked up from germline, CDR1 is MNHEY and CDR2 is SMNVEV (reference sequence). This CDR3 spans 13 amino acids. Trimming removed 1 base from V and 5 bases from J, with 6 bases in between. Here the CDR3 DNA reads TGTGCCAGCAGTTTATGGGGGTATCAGCCCCAGCATTTT. This gives the protein CASSLWGYQPQHF.

The chain employs TRBV7-9 and TRBJ2-7, with D perhaps TRBD1 (5 bases). Germline V lookup: CDR1 SEHNR, CDR2 FQNEAQ (reference sequence). V lost 5 bases to trimming and J lost 2 bases, with 16 bases between them. This CDR3 has 15 amino acids. CDR3 sequence: CASSVTWAGPYEQYF. The CDR3 DNA is TGTGCCAGCAGCGTTACGTGGGCAGGGCCCTACGAGCAGTACTTC. Full variable domain (remainder filled in from reference TRBV7-9 and TRBJ2-7): DTGVSQNPRHKITKRGQNVTFRCDPISEHNRLYWYRQTLGQGPEFLTYFQNEAQLEKSRLLSDRFSAERPKGSFSTLEIQRTEQGDSAMYLCASSVTWAGPYEQYFGPGTRLTVT.

The genes are TRBV6-6 and TRBJ2-1; D is unclear. The germline V gene has CDR1 MNHNY and CDR2 SVGAGI (reference sequence). The CDR3 loop spans 15 amino acids. V was cut by 4 bases and J by 12 bases, with 22 bases left in between. CDR3 nucleotides: TGTGCCAGCAGTTGGGCAGGCGGTTCCTCCGATGGGCAGTTCTTC. Residues: CASSWAGGSSDGQFF.

The chain recombines TRBV29-1 with TRBJ2-7; 8 positions match TRBD2. V was clipped by 4 bases and J by 2 bases; unmatched bases: 4. CDR1 is SQVTM and CDR2 is ANQGSEA in the germline V gene. This CDR3 contains 13 residues. The CDR3 sequence: CSVVGGATYEQYF. Written as DNA, the CDR3 is TGCAGCGTTGTCGGGGGGGCCACCTACGAGCAGTACTTC.

In nucleotides, the CDR3 is TGTGCCACCAGCAGAGGCTCGGGCTTGTTTTGGACTGAAGCTTTCTTT. Its protein product is CATSRGSGLFWTEAFF. The chain joins TRBV15 to TRBJ1-1, with D unclear. The CDR3 has 16 amino acids. V was shortened by 1 base and J by 5 bases, with 17 bases between the two germline ends. The germline V gene encodes CDR1 LNHNV and CDR2 YYDKDF (reference sequence).

The chain couples TRBV27 to TRBJ2-6, with D possibly matching TRBD2 (5 bases). The CDR3 sequence is 18 residues long. V was trimmed by 2 bases and J by 0 bases, leaving 14 bases between them. Per germline, CDR1 MNHEY and CDR2 SMNVEV (reference sequence). The CDR3 coding sequence is TGTGCCAGCAGTTTAACCCCGGCGGGCTTCTCTGGGGCCAACGTCCTGACTTTC. It specifies CASSLTPAGFSGANVLTF.

This sequence joins TRBV7-9 and TRBJ2-7, with D perhaps being TRBD1 or TRBD2 (5 bases each). CDR3 length: 15 residues. V was pared by 4 bases and J by 5 bases, with 18 bases between. Germline V gives CDR1 SEHNR, CDR2 FQNEAQ (reference sequence). For the CDR3, the DNA is TGTGCCAGCAGCTATGGGACCCACACAGGCCACGAGCAGTACTTC. Translation gives CASSYGTHTGHEQYF.

The J gene is TRBJ1-1, the V gene TRBV6-5, with D perhaps TRBD1 (5 bases). Trimming removed 7 bases at V and 5 bases at J, with 14 bases between. The CDR3 contains 13 residues. The germline V gene encodes CDR1 MNHEY and CDR2 SVGAGI. CDR3 protein: CASIISGRTEAFF. The CDR3 coding sequence is TGTGCCAGCATCATCTCAGGGAGGACTGAAGCTTTCTTT.

The chain combines TRBV9 with TRBJ2-7; D unresolved. The CDR3 loop spans 14 amino acids. V was shortened by 3 bases and J by 2 bases, with 12 bases between the two germline ends. Germline V gene lookup returns CDR1 SGDLS and CDR2 YYNGEE. DNA of the CDR3: TGTGCCAGCAGCGGGACCGCCCGCACCTACGAGCAGTACTTC. Protein: CASSGTARTYEQYF.

The chain couples TRBV28 to TRBJ1-1, with D possibly matching TRBD1 (6 bases). V lost 6 bases and J lost 1, with 15 bases in between. This CDR3 is 15 amino acids long. Germline V gene data show CDR1 as MDHEN and CDR2 as SYDVKM. CDR3 residues: CASRLTDRRNTEAFF. CDR3 nucleotide sequence: TGTGCCAGCAGGTTAACCGACAGGAGGAACACTGAAGCTTTCTTT.

V is TRBV7-2 and J is TRBJ1-2; 7 nucleotides agree with TRBD1. Germline assignment: CDR1 SGHTA and CDR2 FQGNSA. V dropped 3 bases and J dropped 2; count of bases not matched to a gene: 6. This CDR3 is built from 15 residues. The CDR3 nucleotides are TGTGCCAGCAGCTTGAGGGGACAGTGGAACTATGGCTACACCTTC. This sequence encodes CASSLRGQWNYGYTF.

The V gene is TRBV7-9, the J gene TRBJ1-1, with TRBD1 matching over 8 bases. The CDR3 is 16 amino acids. V lost 4 bases, J lost 10 bases, and 17 bases stayed unmatched. Germline values: CDR1 SEHNR, CDR2 FQNEAQ (reference sequence). The CDR3 spells CASSSGGGTGEPGAFF. CDR3 sequence (DNA): TGTGCCAGCAGCTCAGGGGGGGGGACAGGTGAACCCGGAGCTTTCTTT.

This rearrangement joins TRBV5-6 to TRBJ1-4; D is unresolved. V was pared by 2 bases and J by 10 bases, with 12 bases between. Germline CDR1 and CDR2: SGHDT and YYEEEE. This CDR3 has 13 residues. This CDR3 is CASSFFPPGKLFF. In nucleotides, the CDR3 is TGTGCCAGCAGCTTTTTCCCGCCGGGAAAACTGTTTTTT.

The chain combines TRBV7-9 with TRBJ2-5; D is unresolved. Germline V lookup: CDR1 SEHNR, CDR2 FQNEAQ (reference sequence). CDR3 length equals 13 residues. Trimming took 5 bases from V and 4 from J, leaving 11 bases between them. The CDR3 reads CASSPTRGETQYF. The CDR3, as DNA: TGTGCCAGCAGCCCGACACGAGGAGAGACCCAGTACTTC.

V usage is TRBV29-1 and J usage is TRBJ1-2, with TRBD1 matching over 9 bases. Germline CDR1 SQVTM, CDR2 ANQGSEA. V was clipped by 3 bases and J by 2 bases; unmatched bases: 19. The CDR3 length is 19 residues. The CDR3 loop reads CSVDIAIRGQGRENYGYTF. In nucleotides, the CDR3 is TGCAGCGTTGATATAGCGATTCGGGGACAGGGTCGGGAGAACTATGGCTACACCTTC.

This chain's CDR3 is CASSLTLGSGRGPDTQYF. The CDR3 bases are TGTGCCAGCAGTCTCACCCTTGGTAGCGGGAGGGGGCCAGATACGCAGTATTTT. The V and J genes are TRBV28 and TRBJ2-3; the match to TRBD2 covers 11 bases. Losses at the gene ends were 5 bases for V and 4 bases for J; bases not matched to a gene: 14. CDR1 and CDR2 (germline): MDHEN, SYDVKM. The CDR3 contains 18 residues.

This chain joins TRBV5-6 and TRBJ2-1; no clear D gene. The V end lost 0 bases, the J end lost 3 bases, and 4 bases lay between the germline ends. The CDR3 runs 13 residues. The germline V gene has CDR1 SGHDT and CDR2 YYEEEE. The CDR3 sequence: CASSLVYYNEQFF. For the CDR3, the DNA is TGTGCCAGCAGCTTGGTCTACTACAATGAGCAGTTCTTC.

The table lists this clone with a count of one. The chain uses TRBV29-1 and TRBJ2-2; TRBD2 is a possible D gene (5 bases). Per germline, CDR1 SQVTM and CDR2 ANQGSEA. This CDR3 comprises 13 residues. V lost 3 bases and J 4 bases, leaving 9 bases between the germline ends. The CDR3 is CSVEREPTGELFF. CDR3 nucleotides: TGCAGCGTTGAGAGGGAGCCCACCGGGGAGCTGTTTTTT.

This chain connects TRBV4-3 to TRBJ2-1, with D tentatively TRBD2 (5 bases). Germline CDR1 reads LGHNA; CDR2 reads YSLEER. The length of the CDR3 is 15 residues. The V gene lost 4 bases and the J gene lost 0 bases, with 10 bases spanning the gap. For the CDR3, the DNA is TGCGCCAGCAGCCCTCGTGGGAGCTCCTACAATGAGCAGTTCTTC. It specifies CASSPRGSSYNEQFF.

The chain couples TRBV7-9 to TRBJ2-1; weak D call: TRBD1 (6 bases). The germline V gene encodes CDR1 SEHNR and CDR2 FQNEAQ (reference sequence). The ends were cut back, 5 bases at V and 3 bases at J, with 14 bases in the middle. The CDR3 spans 15 residues. The CDR3 here is CASSTGDKYYNEQFF. As DNA, the CDR3 is TGTGCCAGCAGCACCGGGGACAAGTACTACAATGAGCAGTTCTTC.

This sequence joins TRBV2 and TRBJ2-7; 7 bases are a match to TRBD2. This CDR3 contains 14 residues. V dropped 10 bases and J dropped 2; count of bases not matched to a gene: 11. From germline, CDR1 is SNHLY and CDR2 FYNNEI. CDR3 region: CATDGRSGTYEQYF. The DNA for the CDR3 is TGTGCCACCGACGGCCGGAGCGGGACCTACGAGCAGTACTTC.